A single sample is the source of the 6 T cell receptor beta chains below, sequenced in a study of shared clonotypes between healthy human individuals. Sequenced by immunoSEQ multiplex PCR; TCRdb stores in-frame clones only, minus some. The table shows over a million clones, with around 78% occurring only once. The sample comprised memory CD4+ T cells from PBMCs. Subset in this sample: CD45RA-negative fraction. The receptors shown here come from a man younger than 35 in good health. Some clones in this sample may be carry-over from other donors' samples.

J is TRBJ1-1 and V is TRBV20-1; the D gene is possibly TRBD1 (5 bases). In germline, CDR1 is DFQATT, CDR2 SNEGSKA (reference sequence). Trimming pared 5 bases from V and 5 bases from J, leaving 9 bases between. The CDR3 runs to 11 residues. Here the CDR3 reads CSAGRETEAFF. In DNA, the CDR3 is TGCAGTGCTGGCAGGGAGACTGAAGCTTTCTTT.

In DNA form, the CDR3 reads TGCGCCAGCAGCCCGGACAGGTCGAGCTCCTACGAGCAGTACTTC. As protein: CASSPDRSSSYEQYF. The chain recombines TRBV5-1 with TRBJ2-7, with 7 bases matching TRBD1. This CDR3 comprises 15 residues. The germline CDR1 and CDR2 sequences are SGHRS and YFSETQ. With 4 bases clipped from V and 0 bases from J, the junction kept 7 bases outside the gene matches.

The CDR3 protein is CASSFGGRSSGNTIYF. In nucleotides, the CDR3 is TGTGCCAGCAGTTTTGGGGGCCGCAGCTCTGGAAACACCATATATTTT. The rearrangement joins TRBV28 to TRBJ1-3, with TRBD1 as a possible D gene (6 bases). V was trimmed by 3 bases and J by 0 bases, leaving 12 bases between them. The CDR3 is 16 amino acids. The germline CDR1 and CDR2 sequences are MDHEN and SYDVKM.

Turning to this clone: A much larger clone lies one base from this, so it may be a read error. This chain joins TRBV20-1 and TRBJ1-1; D not certain. Germline loops: CDR1 DFQATT, CDR2 SNEGSKA (reference sequence). The CDR3 consists of 11 residues. Trimming cost V 5 bases and J 4 bases, with 8 bases left between them. The CDR3 here is CSAGYSTEAFF. CDR3 coding DNA: TGCAGTGCTGGATATAGCACTGAAGCTTTCTTT.

The CDR3 sequence: CAIRKTGVEETQYF. CDR3 nucleotides: TGTGCCATCAGAAAGACAGGGGTTGAGGAGACCCAGTACTTC. This chain uses TRBV10-3 with TRBJ2-5; 8 bases match TRBD1. Germline V CDR1 and CDR2: ENHRY, SYGVKD. This CDR3 is 14 amino acids long. V lost 6 bases to trimming and J lost 5 bases; unmatched junction nucleotides: 8.

V and J are TRBV9 and TRBJ2-1, with 7 nucleotides matching TRBD2. CDR1 and CDR2 from the germline V gene are SGDLS and YYNGEE. Trimming cost V 7 bases and J 4 bases; bases outside gene matches: 8. CDR3 size: 14 residues. For the CDR3, the DNA is TGTGCCAGCTCCTCCCGGGGGGTATACAATGAGCAGTTCTTC. Translation: CASSSRGVYNEQFF.